The sequence of this T cell receptor beta chain was determined in a study of blood T cells in healthy people across ages. A second PCR of 7 to 11 cycles used a sample-barcoded 5' primer and a J-beta primer mix. TCRdb reprocessed the 5' RACE reads via MiXCR and lists one record per CDR3 protein. In the table there are 1.5 million to 1.9 million distinct CDR3 sequences, roughly two fifths of which are singletons. General study points: The fall in TCR beta diversity per million T cells was roughly linear with age.

Germline values: CDR1 MNHEY, CDR2 SVGEGT. The CDR3 length is 14 residues. The V and J ends lost 4 bases and 8 bases respectively, with 14 bases between them. Comment on this clonotype: Its specificity is not known.

The sequenced sample consisted of blood. The receptor comes from a woman under 30 in good health. This rearrangement joins TRBV6-2 or TRBV6-3 to TRBJ1-4; a weak D match, TRBD1 (6 bases). The CDR3 sequence is CASSLRGPWEKLFF. DNA for the CDR3: TGTGCCAGCAGTTTGCGGGGGCCATGGGAAAAACTGTTTTTT.